The clone carrying this T cell receptor beta chain was seen at least ten times. Its antigen is as yet unknown. Input was about a million sorted T cells, either CD4+ or CD8+. With 10-nucleotide random UMIs included, cDNA was synthesized by 5'RACE. Every sequencing run produced over 170 million TCR-beta sequences, and the sequences from any one run covered 15-18 subjects. Each CDR3 protein is one row after TCRdb ran MiXCR on the 5' RACE reads. The table shows approximately 21,000 distinct CDR3 sequences, with around 6.2% occurring only once. Trimming cost V 5 bases and J 13 bases; bases outside gene matches: 9. CDR3 length equals 13 residues. This sample was taken from a study of neurological immune-mediated disorders. Broader study findings: The absence of shared CDR3 amino acid sequences among expanded clones across subjects suggests private repertoires in all groups.

Sequenced sample: CD8+ T cells from blood. This receptor was taken from a man aged 18 to 29 in good health. The chain has TRBV12-3 or TRBV12-4 and TRBJ1-4; 8 nucleotides line up with TRBD1. As DNA, the CDR3 is TGTGCCAGCAGTCCGGACCCCGGGACAGGACTGTTTTTT. As protein: CASSPDPGTGLFF.